The rows below give T cell receptor beta chains drawn from one sample of a study of cytomegalovirus exposure and HLA in healthy donors. Profiling relied on immunoSEQ multiplex PCR, and the TCRdb table lists in-frame clones only, not all of them. Of hundreds of thousands of clones listed, over 80% were seen once; the top ten hold roughly 5.4%. Sequenced input: PBMCs. Receptors originate from a woman aged 18-29 years in good health and CMV-seronegative. Each CDR3 is given with its conserved first and last residue. The order of the fields is D gene, clone size, J gene, V gene, CDR3 DNA, CDR3 protein. D genes are given only for firm matches. Not every row has a clone size; where given, it reads once, few, many or a size class.

. | once | TRBJ1-2 | TRBV29-1 | TGCAGCGTTGAAGAGGGGTCTAACTATGGCTACACCTTC | CSVEEGSNYGYTF
. | once | TRBJ1-2 | TRBV10-2 | TGCGCCAGCAGAGGGCGACGGTATGACTATGGCTACACCTTC | CASRGRRYDYGYTF
. | . | TRBJ2-7 | TRBV27 | TGTGCCAGCAGTTTACTCGCCGGCCTGGTCGACGAGCAGTACTTC | CASSLLAGLVDEQYF
. | once | TRBJ1-5 | TRBV18 | TGTGCCAGCTCACCAACTCGCGGAAAATTTGGGAATCAGCCCCAGCATTTT | CASSPTRGKFGNQPQHF
. | few | TRBJ1-3 | TRBV19 | TGTGCCAGTAGCTCTAGACGTGGAAACACCATATATTTT | CASSSRRGNTIYF
. | . | TRBJ1-2 | TRBV6-5 | TGTGCCAGCAACCCTCGGGGGTCGGGCTATGGCTACACCTTC | CASNPRGSGYGYTF
TRBD1 | few | TRBJ1-2 | TRBV7-2 | TGTGCCAGCAGCTTCCTTCCCGGGACAGGAGTTAACTATGGCTACACCTTC | CASSFLPGTGVNYGYTF
. | . | TRBJ2-5 | TRBV11-2 | TGTGCCAGCAGCTTAATGGTGGACCGCCAAGAGACCCAGTACTTC | CASSLMVDRQETQYF
TRBD2 | . | TRBJ2-1 | TRBV6-4 | TGTGCCGTTGACGGGACTAGCGGGAGTTGCCGCTACAATGAGCAGTTCTTC | CAVDGTSGSCRYNEQFF
. | . | TRBJ1-5 | TRBV4-2 | TGTGCCAGCAGCCAAGGTGGCAGGGTAGGCGGTCAGCCCCAGCATTTT | CASSQGGRVGGQPQHF
. | . | TRBJ2-3 | TRBV30 | TGTGCCTGGAACCTTAAGGGGTTAGATACGCAGTATTTT | CAWNLKGLDTQYF
. | . | TRBJ2-1 | TRBV9 | TGTGCCAGCAGCGTAGCTGGGTCCTACAATGAGCAGTTCTTC | CASSVAGSYNEQFF
. | . | TRBJ1-1 | TRBV27 | TGTGCCAGCAGCCACATTTCCCTCCAGGGATCGACGTCTGAAGCTTTCTTT | CASSHISLQGSTSEAFF
. | . | TRBJ1-2 | TRBV6-6 | TGTGCCAGCGAGAAATACGGGACTTGGGGCTACACCTTC | CASEKYGTWGYTF
. | . | TRBJ1-2 | TRBV2 | TGTGCCAGCAGTGATGGGGCCTACCGACCTGGGGTAGGCACCTTC | CASSDGAYRPGVGTF
. | . | TRBJ2-3 | TRBV5-6 | TGTGCCAGCAGCTTGGGGACAGCAAGCACAGATACGCAGTATTTT | CASSLGTASTDTQYF
TRBD1 | . | TRBJ1-4 | TRBV27 | TGTGCCAGCACCAGGGGGCGAATAGGAGGTGAAAAACTGTTTTTT | CASTRGRIGGEKLFF